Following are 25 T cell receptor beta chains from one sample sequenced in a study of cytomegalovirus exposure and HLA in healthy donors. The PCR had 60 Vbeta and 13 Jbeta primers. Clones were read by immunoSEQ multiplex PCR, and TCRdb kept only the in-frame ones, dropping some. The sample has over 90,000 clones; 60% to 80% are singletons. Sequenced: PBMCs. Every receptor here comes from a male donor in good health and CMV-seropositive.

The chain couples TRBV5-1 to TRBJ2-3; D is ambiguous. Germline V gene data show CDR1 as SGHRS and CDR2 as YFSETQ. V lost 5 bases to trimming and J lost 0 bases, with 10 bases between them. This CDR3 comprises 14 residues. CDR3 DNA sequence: TGCGCCAGCAGACAGTGGATGAGCACAGATACGCAGTATTTT. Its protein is CASRQWMSTDTQYF.

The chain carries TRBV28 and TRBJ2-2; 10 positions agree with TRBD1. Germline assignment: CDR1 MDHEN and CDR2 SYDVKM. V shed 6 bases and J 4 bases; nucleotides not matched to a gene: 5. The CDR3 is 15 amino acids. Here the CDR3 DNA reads TGTGCCAGCAGCATGACAGGGGGCGTCACCGGGGAGCTGTTTTTT. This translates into CASSMTGGVTGELFF.

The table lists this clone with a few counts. The CDR3 DNA reads TGTGCCAGCAGCCCGTACCCCGGACTCAGCGGGGGGGAGCAGTACTTC. Translating it yields CASSPYPGLSGGEQYF. The rearrangement links TRBV7-2 to TRBJ2-7; 9 bases agree with TRBD2. This CDR3 region has 16 residues. Germline lookup yields CDR1 SGHTA and CDR2 FQGNSA. The ends lost 5 bases at V and 7 bases at J; junction bases unmatched: 15. Based on the CDR3 plus reference TRBV7-2 and TRBJ2-7, the full variable domain is GAGVSQSPSNKVTEKGKDVELRCDPISGHTALYWYRQSLGQGLEFLIYFQGNSAPDKSGLPSDRFSAERTGGSVSTLTIQRTQQEDSAVYLCASSPYPGLSGGEQYFGPGTRLTVT.

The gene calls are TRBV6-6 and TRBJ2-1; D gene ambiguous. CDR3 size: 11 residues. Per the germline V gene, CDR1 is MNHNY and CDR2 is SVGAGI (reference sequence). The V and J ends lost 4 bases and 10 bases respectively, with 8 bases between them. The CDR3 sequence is CASSLTREQFF. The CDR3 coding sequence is TGTGCCAGCAGTTTGACCAGGGAGCAGTTCTTC.

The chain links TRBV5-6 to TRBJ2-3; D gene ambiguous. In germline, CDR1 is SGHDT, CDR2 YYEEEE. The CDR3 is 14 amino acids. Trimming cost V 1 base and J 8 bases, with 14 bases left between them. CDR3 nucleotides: TGTGCCAGCAGCTTGCGTCTGCTACTCGGTACGCAGTATTTT. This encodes CASSLRLLLGTQYF.

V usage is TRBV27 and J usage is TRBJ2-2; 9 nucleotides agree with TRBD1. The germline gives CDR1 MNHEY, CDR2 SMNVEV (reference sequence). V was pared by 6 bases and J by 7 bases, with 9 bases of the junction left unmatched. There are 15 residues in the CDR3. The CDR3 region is CASRTGQGQGGELFF. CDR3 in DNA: TGTGCCAGCAGGACCGGACAGGGGCAAGGCGGGGAGCTGTTTTTT.

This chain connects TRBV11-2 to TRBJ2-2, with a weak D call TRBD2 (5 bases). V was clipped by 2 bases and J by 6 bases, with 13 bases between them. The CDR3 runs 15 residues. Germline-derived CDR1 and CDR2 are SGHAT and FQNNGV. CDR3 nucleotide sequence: TGTGCCAGCAGCTTACGGGGATCGGTCCCCGGGGAGCTGTTTTTT. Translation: CASSLRGSVPGELFF.

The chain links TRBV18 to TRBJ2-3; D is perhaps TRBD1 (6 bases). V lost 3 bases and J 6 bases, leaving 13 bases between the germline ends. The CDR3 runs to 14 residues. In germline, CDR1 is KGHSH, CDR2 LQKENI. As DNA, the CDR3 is TGTGCCAGCTCACCCACAGGGCCCCCGGATACGCAGTATTTT. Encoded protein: CASSPTGPPDTQYF.

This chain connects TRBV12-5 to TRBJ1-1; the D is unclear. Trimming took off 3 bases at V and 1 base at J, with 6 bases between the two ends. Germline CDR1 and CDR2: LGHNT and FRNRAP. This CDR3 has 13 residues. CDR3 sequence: CASGFGQNTEAFF. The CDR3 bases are TGTGCTAGTGGTTTTGGGCAGAACACTGAAGCTTTCTTT. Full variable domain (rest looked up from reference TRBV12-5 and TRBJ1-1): DARVTQTPRHKVTEMGQEVTMRCQPILGHNTVFWYRQTMMQGLELLAYFRNRAPLDDSGMPKDRFSAEMPDATLATLKIQPSEPRDSAVYFCASGFGQNTEAFFGQGTRLTVV.

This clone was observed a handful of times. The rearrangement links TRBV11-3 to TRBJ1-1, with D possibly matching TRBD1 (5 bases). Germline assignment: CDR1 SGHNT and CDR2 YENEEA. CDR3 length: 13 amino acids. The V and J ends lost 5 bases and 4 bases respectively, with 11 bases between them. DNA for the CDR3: TGTGCCAGCAGCCTGGGCAGGGTCACTGAAGCTTTCTTT. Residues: CASSLGRVTEAFF.

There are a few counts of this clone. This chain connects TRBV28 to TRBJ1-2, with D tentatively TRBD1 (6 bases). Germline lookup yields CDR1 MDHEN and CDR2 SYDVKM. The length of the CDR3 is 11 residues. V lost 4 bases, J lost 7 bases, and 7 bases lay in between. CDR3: CASSSRGGYTF. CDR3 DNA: TGTGCCAGCAGTTCCAGGGGTGGCTACACCTTC.

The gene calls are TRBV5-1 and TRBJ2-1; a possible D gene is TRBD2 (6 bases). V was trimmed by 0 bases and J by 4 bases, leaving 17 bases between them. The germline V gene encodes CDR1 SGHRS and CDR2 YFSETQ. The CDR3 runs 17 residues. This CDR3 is CASSLVWAGSSYNEQFF. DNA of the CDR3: TGCGCCAGCAGCTTGGTTTGGGCGGGAAGTTCTTACAATGAGCAGTTCTTC. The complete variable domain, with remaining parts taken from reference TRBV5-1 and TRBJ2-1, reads KAGVTQTPRYLIKTRGQQVTLSCSPISGHRSVSWYQQTPGQGLQFLFEYFSETQRNKGNFPGRFSGRQFSNSRSEMNVSTLELGDSALYLCASSLVWAGSSYNEQFFGPGTRLTVL.

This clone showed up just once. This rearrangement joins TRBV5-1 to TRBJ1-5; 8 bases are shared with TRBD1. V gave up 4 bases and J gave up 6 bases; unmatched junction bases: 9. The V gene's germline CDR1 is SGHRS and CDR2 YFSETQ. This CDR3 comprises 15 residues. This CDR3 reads CASSPGQGESQPQHF. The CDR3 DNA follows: TGCGCCAGCAGCCCCGGACAGGGAGAAAGTCAGCCCCAGCATTTT. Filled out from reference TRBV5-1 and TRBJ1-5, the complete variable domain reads KAGVTQTPRYLIKTRGQQVTLSCSPISGHRSVSWYQQTPGQGLQFLFEYFSETQRNKGNFPGRFSGRQFSNSRSEMNVSTLELGDSALYLCASSPGQGESQPQHFGDGTRLSIL.

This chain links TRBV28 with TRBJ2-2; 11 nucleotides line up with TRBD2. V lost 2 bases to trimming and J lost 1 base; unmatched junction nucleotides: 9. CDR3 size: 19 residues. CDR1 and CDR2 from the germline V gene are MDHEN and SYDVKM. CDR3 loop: CASSLRPRLAGRNTGELFF. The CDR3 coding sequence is TGTGCCAGCAGTTTAAGGCCGCGACTAGCGGGAAGGAACACCGGGGAGCTGTTTTTT.

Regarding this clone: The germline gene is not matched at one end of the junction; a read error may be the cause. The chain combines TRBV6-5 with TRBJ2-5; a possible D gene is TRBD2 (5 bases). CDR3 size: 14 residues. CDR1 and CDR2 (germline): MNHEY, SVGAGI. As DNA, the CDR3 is TGTGCCAGCAGCCGCGTCGGGGAGCAAGAGACCCGGTACTTC. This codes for CASSRVGEQETRYF.

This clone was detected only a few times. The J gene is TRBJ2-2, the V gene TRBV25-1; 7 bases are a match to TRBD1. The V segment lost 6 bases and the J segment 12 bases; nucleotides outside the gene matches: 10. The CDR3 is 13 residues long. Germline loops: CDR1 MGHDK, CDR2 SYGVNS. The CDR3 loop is CASRPQGQWKLFF. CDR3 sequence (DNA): TGTGCCAGCAGGCCCCAGGGACAGTGGAAGCTGTTTTTT.

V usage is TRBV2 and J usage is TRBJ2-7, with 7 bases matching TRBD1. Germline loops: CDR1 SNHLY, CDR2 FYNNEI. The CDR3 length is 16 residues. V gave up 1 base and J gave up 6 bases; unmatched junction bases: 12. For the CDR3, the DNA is TGTGCCAGCAGTGAAGGGGGGACCATACAGGGGATCGAGCAGTACTTC. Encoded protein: CASSEGGTIQGIEQYF.

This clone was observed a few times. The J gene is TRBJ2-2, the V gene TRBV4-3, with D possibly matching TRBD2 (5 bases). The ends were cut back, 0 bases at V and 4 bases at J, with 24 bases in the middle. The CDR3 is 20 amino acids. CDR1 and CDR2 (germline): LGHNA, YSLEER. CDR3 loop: CASSQDLMYRGVGITGELFF. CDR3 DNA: TGCGCCAGCAGCCAAGATCTCATGTATCGGGGAGTGGGGATCACCGGGGAGCTGTTTTTT.

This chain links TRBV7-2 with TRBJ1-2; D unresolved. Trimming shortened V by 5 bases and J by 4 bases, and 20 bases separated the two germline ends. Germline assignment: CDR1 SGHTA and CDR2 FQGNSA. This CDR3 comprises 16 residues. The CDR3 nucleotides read TGTGCCAGCAGCCCCATTTTTCGAACTGATACCTATGGCTACACCTTC. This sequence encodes CASSPIFRTDTYGYTF. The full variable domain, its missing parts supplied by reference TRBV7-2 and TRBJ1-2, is GAGVSQSPSNKVTEKGKDVELRCDPISGHTALYWYRQSLGQGLEFLIYFQGNSAPDKSGLPSDRFSAERTGGSVSTLTIQRTQQEDSAVYLCASSPIFRTDTYGYTFGSGTRLTVV.

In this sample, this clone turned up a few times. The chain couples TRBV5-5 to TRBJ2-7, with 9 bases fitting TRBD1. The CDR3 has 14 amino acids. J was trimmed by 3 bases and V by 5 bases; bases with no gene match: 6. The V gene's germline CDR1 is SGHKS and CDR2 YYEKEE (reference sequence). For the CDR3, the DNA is TGTGCCAGCAGTCACAGGGGGCTCCACTACGAGCAGTACTTC. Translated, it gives CASSHRGLHYEQYF.

The CDR3 loop is CASSFTGDYGYTF. In nucleotides, the CDR3 is TGTGCCAGTAGCTTTACAGGGGACTATGGCTACACCTTC. The chain employs TRBV19 and TRBJ1-2, with TRBD1 matching over 7 bases. The CDR3 extends over 13 amino acids. V shed 6 bases and J 3 bases; nucleotides not matched to a gene: 4. Germline V CDR1 and CDR2: LNHDA, SQIVND (reference sequence).

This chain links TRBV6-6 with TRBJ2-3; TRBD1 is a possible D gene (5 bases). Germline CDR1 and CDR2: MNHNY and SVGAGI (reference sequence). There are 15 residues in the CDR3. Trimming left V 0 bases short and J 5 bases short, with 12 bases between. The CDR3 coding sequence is TGTGCCAGCAGTTACTCGGCAGGGTGGGGAGATACGCAGTATTTT. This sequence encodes CASSYSAGWGDTQYF.

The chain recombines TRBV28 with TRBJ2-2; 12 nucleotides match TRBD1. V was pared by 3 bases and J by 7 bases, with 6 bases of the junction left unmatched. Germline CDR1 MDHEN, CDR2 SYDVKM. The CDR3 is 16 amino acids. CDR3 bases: TGTGCCAGCAGTTTTGGGGGACAGGGGGCATTCGGGGAGCTGTTTTTT. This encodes CASSFGGQGAFGELFF.

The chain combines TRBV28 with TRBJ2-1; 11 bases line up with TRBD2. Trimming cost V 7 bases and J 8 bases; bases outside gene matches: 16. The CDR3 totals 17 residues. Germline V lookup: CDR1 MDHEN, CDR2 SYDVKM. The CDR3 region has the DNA TGTGCCAGCACCGCCCCTGGGGTAGCGGGAGGGCCTCATGAGCAGTTCTTC. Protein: CASTAPGVAGGPHEQFF.

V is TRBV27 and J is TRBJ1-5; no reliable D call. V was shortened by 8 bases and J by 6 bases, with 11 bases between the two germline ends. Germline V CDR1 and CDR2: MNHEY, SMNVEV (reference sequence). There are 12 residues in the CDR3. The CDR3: CASALPGQPQHF. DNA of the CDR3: TGTGCCAGCGCCCTCCCAGGTCAGCCCCAGCATTTT.